This T cell receptor (beta chain) was documented in a study of shared clonotypes between healthy human individuals. As for this clone: Antigen specificity is unknown.

In the CD4+ fraction, cells were divided into CD45RA+ naive and CD45RA-negative memory subsets. The germline V gene encodes CDR1 SEHNR and CDR2 FQNEAQ (reference sequence). The CDR3 has 17 residues. Trimming shortened V by 5 bases and J by 5 bases, and 19 bases separated the two germline ends. The data were produced by immunoSEQ multiplex PCR, yet TCRdb's version contains in-frame clones alone and is incomplete. Of roughly 2 million clones in the sample, 90% to 96% were seen once. Study-level results: Donor clonotype sharing was expected to depend on sequencing depth.

This TCR was recovered from a man between 18 and 35 years old in good health. The chain carries TRBV7-9 and TRBJ1-6, with D perhaps TRBD1 (6 bases). The sequenced material came from naive CD4+ T cells sorted from blood. Indicated subset: CD45RA+ positively selected. CDR3 sequence (DNA): TGTGCCAGCAGCCCGAGCGCTAGGACAGAAAATAATTCACCCCTCCACTTT. It translates to CASSPSARTENNSPLHF.